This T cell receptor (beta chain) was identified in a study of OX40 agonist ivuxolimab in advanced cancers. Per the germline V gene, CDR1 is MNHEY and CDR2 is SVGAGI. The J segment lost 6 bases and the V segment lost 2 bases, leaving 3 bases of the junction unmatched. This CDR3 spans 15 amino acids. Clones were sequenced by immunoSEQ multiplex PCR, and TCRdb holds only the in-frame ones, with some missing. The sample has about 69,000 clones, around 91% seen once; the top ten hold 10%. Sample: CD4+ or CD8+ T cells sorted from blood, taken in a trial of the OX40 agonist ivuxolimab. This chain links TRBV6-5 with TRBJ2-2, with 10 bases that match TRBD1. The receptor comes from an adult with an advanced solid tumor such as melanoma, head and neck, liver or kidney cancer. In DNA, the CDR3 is TGTGCCAGCAGTTACACCGACAGGGGGCCCGGGGAGCTGTTTTTT. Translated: CASSYTDRGPGELFF.